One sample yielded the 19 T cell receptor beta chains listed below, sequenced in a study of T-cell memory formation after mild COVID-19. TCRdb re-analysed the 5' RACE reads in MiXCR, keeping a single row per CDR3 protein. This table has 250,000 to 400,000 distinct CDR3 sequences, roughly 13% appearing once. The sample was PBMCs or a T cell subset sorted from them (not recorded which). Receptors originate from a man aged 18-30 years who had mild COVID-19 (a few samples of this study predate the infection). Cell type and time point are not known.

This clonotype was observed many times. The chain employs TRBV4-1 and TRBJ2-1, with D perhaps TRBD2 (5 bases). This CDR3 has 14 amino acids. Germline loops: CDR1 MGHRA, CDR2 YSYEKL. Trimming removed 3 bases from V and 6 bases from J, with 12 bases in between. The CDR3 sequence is CASSHSGRSNEQFF. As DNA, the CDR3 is TGCGCCAGCAGCCACTCGGGAAGAAGCAATGAGCAGTTCTTC.

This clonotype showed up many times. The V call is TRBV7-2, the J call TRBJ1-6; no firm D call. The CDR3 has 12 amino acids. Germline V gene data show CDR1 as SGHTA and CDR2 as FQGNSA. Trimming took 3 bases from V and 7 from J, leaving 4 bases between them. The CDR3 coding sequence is TGTGCCAGCAGCTTTTCGAATTCACCCCTCCACTTT. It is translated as CASSFSNSPLHF.

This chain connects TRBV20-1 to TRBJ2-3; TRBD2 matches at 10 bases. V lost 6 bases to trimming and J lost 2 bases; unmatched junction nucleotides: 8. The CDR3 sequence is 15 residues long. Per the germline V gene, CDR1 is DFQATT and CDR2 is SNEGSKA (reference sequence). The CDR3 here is CSASERGGATDTQYF. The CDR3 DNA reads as TGCAGTGCCTCTGAGCGGGGGGGAGCCACAGATACGCAGTATTTT.

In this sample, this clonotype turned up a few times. The CDR3 bases are TGTGCCAGCAGTGACGGGGCCCCTGAGGAGTCACCCCTCCACTTT. This sequence encodes CASSDGAPEESPLHF. This rearrangement joins TRBV2 to TRBJ1-6, with a possible D match to TRBD1 (5 bases). The ends were cut back, 3 bases at V and 10 bases at J, with 16 bases in the middle. Germline lookup yields CDR1 SNHLY and CDR2 FYNNEI. The CDR3 runs 15 residues.

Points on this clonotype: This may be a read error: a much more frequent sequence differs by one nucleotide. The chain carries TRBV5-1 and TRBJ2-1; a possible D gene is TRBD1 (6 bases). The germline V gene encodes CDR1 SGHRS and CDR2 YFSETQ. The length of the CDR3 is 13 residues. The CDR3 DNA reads TGCACCAGCAGCCCAGACGACAGGACTGAGCAGTTCTTC. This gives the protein CTSSPDDRTEQFF.

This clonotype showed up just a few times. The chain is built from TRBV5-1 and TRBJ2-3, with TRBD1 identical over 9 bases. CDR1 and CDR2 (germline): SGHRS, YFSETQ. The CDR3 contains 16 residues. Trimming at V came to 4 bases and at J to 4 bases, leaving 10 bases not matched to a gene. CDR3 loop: CASSPYRGQGADTQYF. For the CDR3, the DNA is TGCGCCAGCAGCCCCTACAGGGGGCAAGGGGCAGATACGCAGTATTTT.

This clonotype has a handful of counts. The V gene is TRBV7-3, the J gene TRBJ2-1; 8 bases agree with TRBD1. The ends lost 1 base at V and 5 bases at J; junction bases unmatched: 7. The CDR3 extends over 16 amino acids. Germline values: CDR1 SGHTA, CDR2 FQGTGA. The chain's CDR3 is CASSLSGQGPHNEQFF. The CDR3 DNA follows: TGTGCCAGCAGCTTAAGCGGACAGGGACCCCACAATGAGCAGTTCTTC.

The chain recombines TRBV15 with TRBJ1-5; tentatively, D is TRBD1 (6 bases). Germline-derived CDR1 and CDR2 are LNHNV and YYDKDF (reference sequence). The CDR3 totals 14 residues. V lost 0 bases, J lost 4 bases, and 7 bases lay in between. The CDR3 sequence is CATSREQGNQPQHF. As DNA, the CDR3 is TGTGCCACCAGCAGAGAACAGGGAAATCAGCCCCAGCATTTT.

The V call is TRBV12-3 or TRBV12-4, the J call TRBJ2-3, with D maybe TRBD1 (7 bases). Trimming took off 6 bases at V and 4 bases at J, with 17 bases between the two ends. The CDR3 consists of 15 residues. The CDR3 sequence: CASSRNQGGPDTQYF. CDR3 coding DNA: TGTGCCAGCAGCCGGAACCAGGGGGGCCCAGATACGCAGTATTTT.

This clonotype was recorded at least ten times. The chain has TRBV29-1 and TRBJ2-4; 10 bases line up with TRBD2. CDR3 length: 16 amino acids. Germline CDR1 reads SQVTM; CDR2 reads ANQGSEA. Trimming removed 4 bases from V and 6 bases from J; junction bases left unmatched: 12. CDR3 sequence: CSVVGLAGVGGNIQYF. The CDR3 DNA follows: TGCAGCGTTGTCGGTCTAGCGGGGGTCGGTGGAAACATTCAGTACTTC.

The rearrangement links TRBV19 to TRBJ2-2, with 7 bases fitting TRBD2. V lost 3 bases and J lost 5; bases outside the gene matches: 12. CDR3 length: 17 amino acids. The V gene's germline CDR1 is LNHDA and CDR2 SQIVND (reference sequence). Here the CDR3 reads CASSISRAGDSTGELFF. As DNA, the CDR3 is TGTGCCAGTAGTATCTCCCGGGCGGGGGACTCTACCGGGGAGCTGTTTTTT.

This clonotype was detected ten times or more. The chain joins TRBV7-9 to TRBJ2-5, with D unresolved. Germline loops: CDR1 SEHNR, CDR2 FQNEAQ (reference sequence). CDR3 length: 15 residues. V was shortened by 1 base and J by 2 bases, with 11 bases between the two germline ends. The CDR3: CASSLEARFQETQYF. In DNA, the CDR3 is TGTGCCAGCAGCTTAGAGGCAAGATTTCAAGAGACCCAGTACTTC.

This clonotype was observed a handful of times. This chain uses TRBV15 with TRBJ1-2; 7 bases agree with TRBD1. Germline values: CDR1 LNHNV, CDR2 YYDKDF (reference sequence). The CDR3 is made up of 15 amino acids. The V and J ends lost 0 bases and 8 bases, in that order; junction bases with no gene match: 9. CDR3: CATSRERVQGRGYTF. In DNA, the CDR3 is TGTGCCACCAGCAGAGAACGGGTACAGGGGCGCGGCTACACCTTC.

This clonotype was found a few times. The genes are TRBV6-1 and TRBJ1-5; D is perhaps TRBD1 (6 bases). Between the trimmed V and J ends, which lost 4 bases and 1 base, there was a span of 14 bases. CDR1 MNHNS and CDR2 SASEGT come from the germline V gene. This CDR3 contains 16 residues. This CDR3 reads CASSGGGGGSNQPQHF. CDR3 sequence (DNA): TGTGCCAGCAGTGGGGGAGGGGGTGGGAGCAATCAGCCCCAGCATTTT.

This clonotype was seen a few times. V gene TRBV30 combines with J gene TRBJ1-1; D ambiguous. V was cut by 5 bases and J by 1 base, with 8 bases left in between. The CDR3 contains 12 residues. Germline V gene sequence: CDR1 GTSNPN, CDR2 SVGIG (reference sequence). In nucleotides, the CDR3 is TGTGCCTGGGAGACGGGGAACACTGAAGCTTTCTTT. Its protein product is CAWETGNTEAFF.

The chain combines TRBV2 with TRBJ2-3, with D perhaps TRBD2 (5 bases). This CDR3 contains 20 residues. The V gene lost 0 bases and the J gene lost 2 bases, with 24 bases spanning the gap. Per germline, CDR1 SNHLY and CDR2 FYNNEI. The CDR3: CASSEAIIDGVGENTDTQYF. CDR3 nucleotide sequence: TGTGCCAGCAGTGAAGCTATAATTGACGGGGTTGGGGAGAACACAGATACGCAGTATTTT.

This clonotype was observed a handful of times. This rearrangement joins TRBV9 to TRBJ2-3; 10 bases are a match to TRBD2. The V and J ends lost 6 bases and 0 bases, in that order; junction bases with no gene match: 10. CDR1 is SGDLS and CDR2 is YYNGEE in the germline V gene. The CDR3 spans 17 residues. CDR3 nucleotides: TGTGCCAGCAATTCCCCTAGCGGGGGCCCAAGCACAGATACGCAGTATTTT. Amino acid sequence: CASNSPSGGPSTDTQYF.

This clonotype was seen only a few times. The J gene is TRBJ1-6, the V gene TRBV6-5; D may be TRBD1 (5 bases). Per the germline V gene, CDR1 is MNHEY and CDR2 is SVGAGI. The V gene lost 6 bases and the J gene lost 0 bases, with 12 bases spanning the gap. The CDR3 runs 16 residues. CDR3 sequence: CASSPWGGSYNSPLHF. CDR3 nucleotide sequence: TGTGCCAGCAGCCCATGGGGGGGCTCCTATAATTCACCCCTCCACTTT.

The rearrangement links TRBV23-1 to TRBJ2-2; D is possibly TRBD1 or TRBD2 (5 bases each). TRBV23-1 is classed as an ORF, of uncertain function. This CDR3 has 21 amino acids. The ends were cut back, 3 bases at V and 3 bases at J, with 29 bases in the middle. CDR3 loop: CASSHTDGVRDPHSDTGELFF. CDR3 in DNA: TGCGCCAGCAGTCACACAGACGGGGTCAGGGATCCTCATAGTGACACCGGGGAGCTGTTTTTT.